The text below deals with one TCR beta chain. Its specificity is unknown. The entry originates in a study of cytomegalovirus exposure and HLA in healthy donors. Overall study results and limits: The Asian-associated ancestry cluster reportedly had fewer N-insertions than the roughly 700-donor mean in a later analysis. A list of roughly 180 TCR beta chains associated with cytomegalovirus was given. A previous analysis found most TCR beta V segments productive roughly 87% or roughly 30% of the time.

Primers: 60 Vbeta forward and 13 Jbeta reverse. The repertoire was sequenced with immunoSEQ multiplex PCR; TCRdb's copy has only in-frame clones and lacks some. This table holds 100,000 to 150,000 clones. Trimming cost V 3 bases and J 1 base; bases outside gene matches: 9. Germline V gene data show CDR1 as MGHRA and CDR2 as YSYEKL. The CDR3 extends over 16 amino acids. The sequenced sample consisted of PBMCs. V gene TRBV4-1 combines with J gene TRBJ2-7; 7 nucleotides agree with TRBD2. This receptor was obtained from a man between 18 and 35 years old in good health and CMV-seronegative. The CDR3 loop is CASSHPGAGISYEQYF. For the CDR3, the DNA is TGCGCCAGCAGCCACCCTGGAGCGGGGATTTCCTACGAGCAGTACTTC.